The entry below describes one T cell receptor beta chain. This entry belongs to a study of control samples from healthy donors and cancer patients. Assay used: immunoSEQ multiplex PCR; TCRdb lists only in-frame clones, some missing. Of 200,000 or so clones listed, about 94% were seen once; the top ten hold 1.5%. The V end was cut by 2 bases, the J end by 1 base, with 9 bases between. The CDR3 is 16 amino acids. Looked up from germline, CDR1 is MNHEY and CDR2 is SMNVEV (reference sequence). The sequencing input was blood. This clonotype was sampled from a man between 50 and 59 years old in good health. J is TRBJ1-6 and V is TRBV27; D gene unclear. The CDR3 reads CASSLKVGSYNSPLHF. The CDR3 DNA follows: TGTGCCAGCAGTTTAAAGGTCGGGTCCTATAATTCACCCCTCCACTTT.